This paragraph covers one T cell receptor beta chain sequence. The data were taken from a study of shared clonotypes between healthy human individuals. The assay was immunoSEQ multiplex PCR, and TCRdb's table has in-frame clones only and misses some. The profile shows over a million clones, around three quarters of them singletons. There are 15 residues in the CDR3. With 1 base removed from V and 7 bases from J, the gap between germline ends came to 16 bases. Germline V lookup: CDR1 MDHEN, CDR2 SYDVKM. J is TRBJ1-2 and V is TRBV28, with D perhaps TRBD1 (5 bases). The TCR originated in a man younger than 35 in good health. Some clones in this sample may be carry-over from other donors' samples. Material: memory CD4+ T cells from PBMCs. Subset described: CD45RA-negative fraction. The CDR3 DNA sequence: TGTGCCAGCAGTTTATCTGGCCAGGGCGGGCGTGGCTACACCTTC. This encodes CASSLSGQGGRGYTF.